This record concerns one TCR beta chain sequence. The clone's antigen remains unknown. Base qualities are not at hand, and no much larger clone is one base apart. These data originate in a study of blood T cell repertoires in COVID-19 (dated by TCRdb to the early 2020s). Study-wide context: The collaborator samples originated in the United States, Italy and Spain and spanned the acute and convalescent phases of COVID-19. The material from the prospective study consisted of cDNA or gDNA derived from T cells, B-cell-depleted T cells, or PBMCs. Deeply sampled blood TCRbeta repertoires from subjects exposed to, actively infected with, or recovered from COVID-19 were included in the dataset. The repertoires were made available in a free public database intended to serve as a resource for research on the immune response to SARS-CoV-2. Samples came from the ongoing ImmuneRACE study (first 160 participants) plus 1,254 subjects from 6 global collaborators. The sample metadata nearly always contained a de-identified subject ID, COVID-19 status, age in years and sex. Where HLA class I and class II types were available, the types were taken from metadata supplied by the sample provider, not from assay-based typing. The investigation overall reported the following: Clinical and demographic metadata were provided uncurated, with the amount varying by source and participant.

One collaborating source in Seattle enrolled patients while the patients were actively infected and followed the patients over time throughout the course of disease. Whole blood was collected in K2EDTA tubes by collaborating institutions according to the institutions' own protocols. Collaborator samples were shipped for TCRbeta analysis as frozen whole blood, isolated PBMCs, or DNA extracted from either sample type. The immunoSEQ Assay, a bias-controlled multiplex PCR, was used to amplify TCRbeta CDR3 regions from genomic DNA. Processing in the source paper ran as follows. Nucleated cell counts per sample were estimated from amplification of reference gene primers within the assay. To quantify the absolute abundance of each unique TCRbeta CDR3 rearrangement, sequence reads were collapsed and filtered. For each sample, productive Simpson clonality was calculated as the square root of Simpson's diversity index over productive rearrangements. This is the immuneACCESS table as TCRdb keeps it, with only in-frame sequences that have V and J called. A part of the clones is gone; compared with another copy, unresolved V genes explain less than half, and the rest is unexplained. The DNA gave D and trimming, while V, J and clone size come from that table. This sample has 300,000 or so clones in its table, and around 90% of those were observed once. In total, the top ten clones hold 2.5% to 3.5% of the sample.

Its CDR3 holds 15 amino acids, cysteine through phenylalanine. Only the CDR3 part of the read is kept: 45 bases, read in frame from the first base. V is trimmed back by 3 bases and J by 8 bases, and the junction contains 12 bases that no gene match accounts for. Looking up the germline V gene yields CDR1 SGHTA and CDR2 FQGNSA. The sequenced sample was peripheral blood. Here the chain combines TRBV7-2 and TRBJ1-2, with 7 bases aligning to TRBD1. The sequence derives from a woman under 40 with COVID-19, enrolled during active disease. The sequenced DNA is TGTGCCAGCAGCTTGGGGGACAGCGTGGTAGGCGGCTACACCTTC. Translated, this is CASSLGDSVVGGYTF. Reference TRBV7-2 and TRBJ1-2 genes cover what lies past the CDR3, so the full variable domain is GAGVSQSPSNKVTEKGKDVELRCDPISGHTALYWYRQSLGQGLEFLIYFQGNSAPDKSGLPSDRFSAERTGGSVSTLTIQRTQQEDSAVYLCASSLGDSVVGGYTFGSGTRLTVV.